The 30 T cell receptor beta chains presented below share a single source sample, sequenced in a study of T cell clones after liver transplantation. Method: immunoSEQ multiplex PCR; TCRdb's copy keeps in-frame clones and lacks some. The table has more than 95,000 clones, roughly 80% seen once. This specimen consisted of CD4+ T cells from blood, obtained before liver transplant. These TCRs come from a human donor who received a liver transplant.

The chain combines TRBV19 with TRBJ1-2; the D is unclear. The CDR3 sequence is 12 residues long. Germline values: CDR1 LNHDA, CDR2 SQIVND (reference sequence). V gave up 6 bases and J gave up 2 bases, with 7 bases separating them. The CDR3 here is CASRGTNYGYTF. DNA of the CDR3: TGTGCCAGTAGGGGCACCAACTATGGCTACACCTTC.

A remark on this clone: Sequence at one end of the junction differs from germline and may be a read error. The chain links TRBV2 to TRBJ2-4, with TRBD1 matching 8 bases. In germline, CDR1 is SNHLY, CDR2 FYNNEI. This CDR3 is built from 12 residues. The CDR3 nucleotides read TGTGCCAGCAGTGAAGTAGGGACAGGACTAAAATTC. It codes for CASSEVGTGLKF. Together with reference TRBV2 and TRBJ2-4, the CDR3 gives the full variable domain: EPEVTQTPSHQVTQMGQEVILRCVPISNHLYFYWYRQILGQKVEFLVSFYNNEISEKSEIFDDQFSVERPDGSNFTLKIRSTKLEDSAMYFCASSEVGTGLKFGAGTRLSVL.

The gene calls are TRBV2 and TRBJ1-1; D gene ambiguous. This CDR3 has 14 amino acids. Germline V gene lookup returns CDR1 SNHLY and CDR2 FYNNEI. Trimming took 11 bases from V and 0 from J, leaving 16 bases between them. CDR3 sequence reads: CAGSPQRMNTEAFF. CDR3 coding DNA: TGTGCCGGATCCCCCCAGCGGATGAACACTGAAGCTTTCTTT. Full variable domain (rest looked up from reference TRBV2 and TRBJ1-1): EPEVTQTPSHQVTQMGQEVILRCVPISNHLYFYWYRQILGQKVEFLVSFYNNEISEKSEIFDDQFSVERPDGSNFTLKIRSTKLEDSAMYFCAGSPQRMNTEAFFGQGTRLTVV.

This clone has more than one count but fewer than ten. This chain uses TRBV4-3 with TRBJ2-2; 8 bases agree with TRBD2. CDR3 size: 16 residues. Germline CDR1 is LGHNA and CDR2 is YSLEER. After removal of 0 bases from V and 4 bases from J, the junction contained 4 bases not matched to a gene. DNA for the CDR3: TGCGCCAGCAGCCAAGATCAGCGGGGGAGCACCGGGGAGCTGTTTTTT. It translates to CASSQDQRGSTGELFF.

This chain links TRBV7-2 with TRBJ1-1; D is perhaps TRBD1 (5 bases). The germline gives CDR1 SGHTA, CDR2 FQGNSA. Trimming took 5 bases from V and 0 from J, leaving 25 bases between them. This CDR3 is 19 amino acids long. The CDR3 coding sequence is TGTGCCAGCAGCCGCCGACTTGGGCTAGGGGCAGAACTGAACACTGAAGCTTTCTTT. Translated, it gives CASSRRLGLGAELNTEAFF.

V gene TRBV5-1 combines with J gene TRBJ2-3; the D call may be TRBD1 or TRBD2 (5 bases each). Germline lookup yields CDR1 SGHRS and CDR2 YFSETQ. V was shortened by 6 bases and J by 0 bases, with 14 bases between the two germline ends. This CDR3 contains 15 residues. This CDR3 reads CASTGGEGSTDTQYF. CDR3 in DNA: TGCGCCAGCACTGGGGGAGAGGGGAGCACAGATACGCAGTATTTT.

V gene TRBV7-2 combines with J gene TRBJ1-4; tentatively, D is TRBD1 (5 bases). CDR3 length: 17 amino acids. Germline assignment: CDR1 SGHTA and CDR2 FQGNSA. V lost 4 bases and J 10 bases, leaving 25 bases between the germline ends. The CDR3 is CASSSLIGTAVVGKLFF. The CDR3, as DNA: TGTGCCAGCAGCTCGTTGATCGGGACGGCAGTCGTTGGAAAACTGTTTTTT.

The chain recombines TRBV7-3 with TRBJ1-1; D may be TRBD1 (5 bases). V was shortened by 0 bases and J by 3 bases, with 11 bases between the two germline ends. The germline CDR1 and CDR2 sequences are SGHTA and FQGTGA. This CDR3 comprises 15 residues. The CDR3 nucleotides are TGTGCCAGCAGCTTAACGGCCCGAGGGGACACTGAAGCTTTCTTT. Its protein is CASSLTARGDTEAFF.

This clone was found once. The chain joins TRBV10-3 to TRBJ1-4, with 8 bases that match TRBD1. Per germline, CDR1 ENHRY and CDR2 SYGVKD. J gave up 7 bases and V 3 bases, and 10 bases lay outside the gene matches. The CDR3 covers 16 residues. For the CDR3, the DNA is TGTGCCATCAGTGAATCGGACAGGGCAGGAGGTGAAAAACTGTTTTTT. Protein product: CAISESDRAGGEKLFF.

This clone was seen once. V and J are TRBV18 and TRBJ2-7, with a weak D call TRBD2 (5 bases). The germline CDR1 and CDR2 sequences are KGHSH and LQKENI. The V gene lost 3 bases and the J gene lost 2 bases, with 17 bases spanning the gap. CDR3 length: 16 amino acids. In nucleotides, the CDR3 is TGTGCCAGCTCACCCCTAGCAAGGACGGAGGCCTACGAGCAGTACTTC. The encoded protein is CASSPLARTEAYEQYF.

The V call is TRBV7-8, the J call TRBJ2-7; D may be TRBD1 (6 bases). The CDR3 is made up of 13 amino acids. Germline V CDR1 and CDR2: SGHVS, FQNEAQ. The ends were cut back, 2 bases at V and 2 bases at J, with 7 bases in the middle. Here the CDR3 reads CASSLPGAYEQYF. CDR3 in DNA: TGTGCCAGCAGCTTACCAGGGGCCTACGAGCAGTACTTC. Combining the CDR3 with reference TRBV7-8 and TRBJ2-7 gives the whole variable domain GAGVSQSPRYKVAKRGQDVALRCDPISGHVSLFWYQQALGQGPEFLTYFQNEAQLDKSGLPSDRFFAERPEGSVSTLKIQRTQQEDSAVYLCASSLPGAYEQYFGPGTRLTVT.

The DNA of the CDR3 is TGTGCCAGCAGTGAAAGGCCAGTAGCCAAAAACATTCAGTACTTC. Translation gives CASSERPVAKNIQYF. The chain uses TRBV2 and TRBJ2-4; no reliable D call. Germline-derived CDR1 and CDR2 are SNHLY and FYNNEI. The germline V and J ends were trimmed by 2 bases and 0 bases, with 8 bases remaining between them. The CDR3 is 15 residues long.

This chain uses TRBV6-1 with TRBJ1-2, with TRBD1 as a possible D gene (6 bases). Germline lookup yields CDR1 MNHNS and CDR2 SASEGT. V lost 6 bases to trimming and J lost 8 bases, with 19 bases between them. This CDR3 spans 14 amino acids. The CDR3 region has the DNA TGTGCCAGCAGCGAGTTTACAGGGAAGATGGGCTACACCTTC. Translation gives CASSEFTGKMGYTF.

The V gene is TRBV6-1, the J gene TRBJ2-3; TRBD1 agrees at 7 bases. Germline loops: CDR1 MNHNS, CDR2 SASEGT. V shed 0 bases and J 5 bases; nucleotides not matched to a gene: 17. The CDR3 is 19 residues long. The CDR3 here is CASSEALLHLTGSKDTQYF. The CDR3 nucleotides are TGTGCCAGCAGTGAAGCCCTTCTCCACTTGACAGGGAGTAAAGATACGCAGTATTTT.

V is TRBV7-2 and J is TRBJ2-2; 7 nucleotides match TRBD2. Germline-derived CDR1 and CDR2 are SGHTA and FQGNSA. Trimming cost V 2 bases and J 4 bases; bases outside gene matches: 16. The CDR3 is made up of 19 amino acids. The CDR3 is CASSLRSRFGGGGTGELFF. CDR3 DNA sequence: TGTGCCAGCAGCTTACGGTCCCGGTTCGGCGGGGGAGGCACCGGGGAGCTGTTTTTT.

This chain uses TRBV28 with TRBJ2-1, with D possibly matching TRBD2 (5 bases). The length of the CDR3 is 14 residues. The germline CDR1 and CDR2 sequences are MDHEN and SYDVKM. V lost 2 bases, J lost 7 bases, and 12 bases lay in between. CDR3 DNA: TGTGCCAGCAGTTTAAGGTCTCGGGGTAATGAGCAGTTCTTC. Its protein is CASSLRSRGNEQFF. The whole variable domain, filled in from reference TRBV28 and TRBJ2-1, reads DVKVTQSSRYLVKRTGEKVFLECVQDMDHENMFWYRQDPGLGLRLIYFSYDVKMKEKGDIPEGYSVSREKKERFSLILESASTNQTSMYLCASSLRSRGNEQFFGPGTRLTVL.

V usage is TRBV29-1 and J usage is TRBJ1-4, with TRBD1 identical over 7 bases. Germline V CDR1 and CDR2: SQVTM, ANQGSEA. The trim removed 5 bases at V and 1 base at J, leaving 7 bases unmatched. CDR3 length equals 15 residues. The CDR3 bases are TGCAGCGTTTCCCTACACAGGGGAACTAATGAAAAACTGTTTTTT. It specifies CSVSLHRGTNEKLFF.

The V and J genes are TRBV11-2 and TRBJ1-2; no firm D call. CDR1 is SGHAT and CDR2 is FQNNGV in the germline V gene. V lost 2 bases and J lost 1, with 11 bases in between. The CDR3 length is 15 residues. In DNA, the CDR3 is TGTGCCAGCAGCTTATCCCGAGGGAATAACTATGGCTACACCTTC. Translating it yields CASSLSRGNNYGYTF. The variable domain in full, with the rest retrieved from reference TRBV11-2 and TRBJ1-2, is EAGVAQSPRYKIIEKRQSVAFWCNPISGHATLYWYQQILGQGPKLLIQFQNNGVVDDSQLPKDRFSAERLKGVDSTLKIQPAKLEDSAVYLCASSLSRGNNYGYTFGSGTRLTVV.

On this clone itself: Other nucleotide sequences from this sample produce the same CDR3. The chain couples TRBV5-1 to TRBJ2-6, with TRBD1 as a possible D gene (6 bases). This CDR3 region has 16 residues. Trimming pared 3 bases from V and 0 bases from J, leaving 10 bases between. Per the germline V gene, CDR1 is SGHRS and CDR2 is YFSETQ. The chain's CDR3 is CASSSTGFSGANVLTF. The CDR3 DNA is TGCGCCAGCAGCTCCACAGGGTTCTCTGGGGCCAACGTCCTGACTTTC. The full variable domain, rest sourced from reference TRBV5-1 and TRBJ2-6, is KAGVTQTPRYLIKTRGQQVTLSCSPISGHRSVSWYQQTPGQGLQFLFEYFSETQRNKGNFPGRFSGRQFSNSRSEMNVSTLELGDSALYLCASSSTGFSGANVLTFGAGSRLTVL.

The CDR3 spells CASSDRRGQGFYGYTF. CDR3 nucleotides: TGTGCCAGCAGTGACCGCAGGGGGCAAGGATTCTATGGCTACACCTTC. The gene calls are TRBV6-1 and TRBJ1-2; 8 bases map to TRBD1. The CDR3 runs to 16 residues. Germline V CDR1 and CDR2: MNHNS, SASEGT. V was clipped by 3 bases and J by 4 bases; unmatched bases: 10.

The chain recombines TRBV5-1 with TRBJ2-7; no clear D gene. Germline CDR1 is SGHRS and CDR2 is YFSETQ. V lost 6 bases to trimming and J lost 1 base, with 14 bases between them. This CDR3 region has 14 residues. The CDR3: CASNRDGKSYEQYF. The CDR3 DNA reads TGCGCCAGCAATCGCGACGGAAAGTCCTACGAGCAGTACTTC.

This clone was seen a few times. The chain uses TRBV15 and TRBJ1-4, with a tentative D call TRBD1 (6 bases). This CDR3 has 15 residues. CDR1 and CDR2 from the germline V gene are LNHNV and YYDKDF (reference sequence). The V and J ends lost 1 base and 3 bases respectively, with 9 bases between them. The CDR3 loop reads CATSRGGGPNEKLFF. CDR3 nucleotide sequence: TGTGCCACCAGCAGAGGAGGGGGGCCTAATGAAAAACTGTTTTTT.

The V call is TRBV28, the J call TRBJ1-2; TRBD1 matches at 9 bases. With 6 bases clipped from V and 8 bases from J, the junction kept 7 bases outside the gene matches. Germline CDR1 MDHEN, CDR2 SYDVKM. This CDR3 has 13 residues. CDR3 sequence (DNA): TGTGCCAGCAGGATAAGACAGGGGGAGGGCTACACCTTC. Translating gives CASRIRQGEGYTF.

The CDR3 protein is CASSVDPGEGPTNEQFF. The CDR3 nucleotides are TGTGCCAGCAGCGTAGATCCGGGCGAGGGCCCCACCAATGAGCAGTTCTTC. The chain couples TRBV9 to TRBJ2-1; maybe TRBD2 (5 bases). The CDR3 extends over 17 amino acids. Trimming shortened V by 0 bases and J by 6 bases, and 19 bases separated the two germline ends. The V gene's germline CDR1 is SGDLS and CDR2 YYNGEE.

The V gene is TRBV7-3, the J gene TRBJ2-5; unclear D gene. CDR3 length: 13 residues. V was clipped by 5 bases and J by 3 bases, with 10 bases between them. The germline V gene encodes CDR1 SGHTA and CDR2 FQGTGA. CDR3 sequence: CASSPNWEETQYF. The CDR3 DNA is TGTGCCAGCAGCCCTAATTGGGAAGAGACCCAGTACTTC.

The chain uses TRBV9 and TRBJ1-5, with 9 bases fitting TRBD1. From germline, CDR1 is SGDLS and CDR2 YYNGEE. V was clipped by 2 bases and J by 9 bases; unmatched bases: 6. The CDR3 runs to 14 residues. This chain's CDR3 is CASSVTGGDRPQHF. CDR3 sequence (DNA): TGTGCCAGCAGCGTGACAGGGGGGGACAGGCCCCAGCATTTT.

A few counts support this clone. The chain recombines TRBV5-1 with TRBJ2-7, with 7 bases aligning to TRBD1. The germline gives CDR1 SGHRS, CDR2 YFSETQ. Trimming at V came to 4 bases and at J to 3 bases, leaving 10 bases not matched to a gene. CDR3 length equals 15 residues. CDR3 in amino acids: CASSQQQGSGYEQYF. The CDR3 DNA reads TGCGCCAGCAGCCAACAACAGGGGAGCGGCTACGAGCAGTACTTC.

This rearrangement joins TRBV28 to TRBJ2-7; D perhaps matches TRBD1 (6 bases). The germline V and J ends were trimmed by 8 bases and 2 bases, with 19 bases remaining between them. The germline V gene has CDR1 MDHEN and CDR2 SYDVKM. This CDR3 is 15 amino acids long. The CDR3 bases are TGTGCCAGCCCACCTACAGGGACCCACACCTACGAGCAGTACTTC. Translation gives CASPPTGTHTYEQYF.

The rearrangement links TRBV5-4 to TRBJ2-3; D remains ambiguous. Between the trimmed V and J ends, which lost 1 base and 0 bases, there was a span of 12 bases. The CDR3 loop spans 16 amino acids. The V gene's germline CDR1 is SGHNT and CDR2 YYREEE (reference sequence). Here the CDR3 reads CASSLPEQISTDTQYF. The CDR3 DNA is TGTGCCAGCAGCTTGCCAGAGCAGATAAGCACAGATACGCAGTATTTT.

This clone was counted a few times. The chain recombines TRBV2 with TRBJ1-1, with 10 nucleotides matching TRBD1. CDR1 SNHLY and CDR2 FYNNEI come from the germline V gene. The CDR3 is 16 residues long. Trimming cost V 4 bases and J 0 bases; bases outside gene matches: 5. CDR3 residues: CASSVKTGGMNTEAFF. In DNA form, the CDR3 reads TGTGCCAGCAGTGTCAAGACAGGGGGCATGAACACTGAAGCTTTCTTT.